The 9 T cell receptor beta chains listed next were all sequenced from one sample in a study of a mutant IDH1 vaccine in newly diagnosed glioma. This table comes from immunoSEQ multiplex PCR, and its TCRdb copy is limited to in-frame clones, with some not included. Of just under 95,000 clones in the sample, roughly 77% were seen once. Time point denoted: baseline, week 1 (first vaccination visit). Treatment described: pre-vaccination baseline after standard-of-care therapy. The sample consisted of PBMCs, taken from a glioma patient treated with radiotherapy, temozolomide or both. These receptors were taken from a man aged 35-49 years with glioma.

The chain has TRBV2 and TRBJ2-1; D gene ambiguous. The germline CDR1 and CDR2 sequences are SNHLY and FYNNEI. The CDR3 covers 13 residues. Trimming left V 1 base short and J 5 bases short, with 6 bases between. CDR3 sequence (DNA): TGTGCCAGCAGTGAAGTCCGGAACAATGAGCAGTTCTTC. Its translation: CASSEVRNNEQFF.

The chain couples TRBV6-1 to TRBJ1-4; TRBD1 agrees at 7 bases. CDR1 MNHNS and CDR2 SASEGT come from the germline V gene. The CDR3 spans 16 residues. V shed 4 bases, J shed 4 bases, and the junction held 9 bases outside the gene matches. The CDR3 loop reads CASSGPDRALNEKLFF. CDR3 nucleotide sequence: TGTGCCAGCAGTGGTCCAGACAGGGCCCTTAATGAAAAACTGTTTTTT.

The chain is built from TRBV5-4 and TRBJ2-5; D gene uncertain. The J call may not be correct, given that the DNA end is closer to TRBJ2-7. The CDR3 covers 12 residues. Germline loops: CDR1 SGHNT, CDR2 YYREEE (reference sequence). The CDR3 region is CASSFSRSEQYF. The CDR3 nucleotides are TGTGCCAGCAGTTTCAGTAGGAGCGAGCAGTACTTC.

V gene TRBV5-6 combines with J gene TRBJ2-5; D is perhaps TRBD1 (6 bases). CDR1 is SGHDT, CDR2 YYEEEE, per germline. The CDR3 contains 14 residues. Trimming cost V 4 bases and J 5 bases, with 15 bases left between them. The CDR3 loop is CASSRGTFEETQYF. The DNA for the CDR3 is TGTGCCAGCAGCAGAGGGACATTTGAGGAGACCCAGTACTTC.

The CDR3 bases are TGTGCCAGCAGCTTGGAGACAAGACTAGAAACAGATACGCAGTATTTT. Translation: CASSLETRLETDTQYF. V gene TRBV5-4 combines with J gene TRBJ2-3; possibly TRBD2 for D (6 bases). CDR1 and CDR2 (germline): SGHNT, YYREEE (reference sequence). The CDR3 contains 16 residues. V lost 0 bases and J 3 bases, leaving 14 bases between the germline ends.

V and J are TRBV6-1 and TRBJ2-3; 7 bases map to TRBD2. J lost 0 bases, V lost 4 bases, and 4 bases had no gene match. In germline, CDR1 is MNHNS, CDR2 SASEGT. This CDR3 region has 15 residues. The CDR3 coding sequence is TGTGCCAGCAGTGGGGATAGCGGGAGCACAGATACGCAGTATTTT. This sequence encodes CASSGDSGSTDTQYF.

The J gene is TRBJ2-1, the V gene TRBV5-1; 8 positions match TRBD2. CDR3 length: 16 amino acids. In germline, CDR1 is SGHRS, CDR2 YFSETQ. V lost 1 base, J lost 6 bases, and 9 bases stayed unmatched. The CDR3 nucleotides read TGCGCCAGCAGCTTGTTCCTAGCGGGCCCACTCAATGAGCAGTTCTTC. It yields the protein CASSLFLAGPLNEQFF.

This clone was observed once. The chain recombines TRBV6-1 with TRBJ1-2; tentative D call: TRBD1 (5 bases). The CDR3 covers 15 residues. Germline lookup yields CDR1 MNHNS and CDR2 SASEGT. The germline V and J ends were trimmed by 2 bases and 0 bases, with 10 bases remaining between them. CDR3 protein: CASSEWQGSNYGYTF. The CDR3, as DNA: TGTGCCAGCAGTGAATGGCAGGGCTCTAACTATGGCTACACCTTC.

This chain links TRBV19 with TRBJ2-1; weak D call: TRBD2 (5 bases). The CDR3 loop spans 14 amino acids. Deletions cut 9 bases from V and 4 bases from J, with 16 bases between. The germline V gene encodes CDR1 LNHDA and CDR2 SQIVND (reference sequence). The CDR3, as DNA: TGTGCCAGCCGACAAGTCGGGGTTTACAATGAGCAGTTCTTC. This gives the protein CASRQVGVYNEQFF.